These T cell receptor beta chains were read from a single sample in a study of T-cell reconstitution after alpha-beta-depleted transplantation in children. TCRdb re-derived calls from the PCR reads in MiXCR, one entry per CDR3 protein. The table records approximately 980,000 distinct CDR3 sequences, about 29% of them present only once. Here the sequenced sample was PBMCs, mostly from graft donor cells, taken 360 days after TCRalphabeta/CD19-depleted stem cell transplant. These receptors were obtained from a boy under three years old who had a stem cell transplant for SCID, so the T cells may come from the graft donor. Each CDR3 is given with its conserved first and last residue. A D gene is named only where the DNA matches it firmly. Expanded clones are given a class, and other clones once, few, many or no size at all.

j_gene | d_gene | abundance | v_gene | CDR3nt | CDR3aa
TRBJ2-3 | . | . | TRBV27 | TGTGCCAGCAGTTTCTCATTCCCGACTCAGCTAGGCACAGATACGCAGTATTTT | CASSFSFPTQLGTDTQYF
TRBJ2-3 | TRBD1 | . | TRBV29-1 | TGCAGCGTTGTTCAAGACAGGGTAATTGTCGCAGATACGCAGTATTTT | CSVVQDRVIVADTQYF
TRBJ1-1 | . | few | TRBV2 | TGTGCCAGCAGTAACGGGGTCACTGAAGCTTTCTTT | CASSNGVTEAFF
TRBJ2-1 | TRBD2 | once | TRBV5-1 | TGCGCCAGCAGCTTAGCGGGGGCCGGATTATACAATGAGCAGTTCTTC | CASSLAGAGLYNEQFF
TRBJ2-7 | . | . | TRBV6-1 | TGTGCCAGCAGAGCCGGGACTTGGGGCGCCGAGCAGTACTTC | CASRAGTWGAEQYF
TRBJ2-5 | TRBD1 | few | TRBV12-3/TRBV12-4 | TGTGCCAGCAGTCAAAGGGGGACAGGGGGGATAGAGACCCAGTACTTC | CASSQRGTGGIETQYF
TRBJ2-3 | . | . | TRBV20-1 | TGCAGTGCTAGAGAGGGAGGGGGGGCCAGCACAGATACGCAGTATTTT | CSAREGGGASTDTQYF
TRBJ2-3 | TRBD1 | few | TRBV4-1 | TGCGCCAGCAGCCTCAACAGGGGGCCCACAGATACGCAGTATTTT | CASSLNRGPTDTQYF
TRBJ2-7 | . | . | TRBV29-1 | TGCAGCGTAGCGGACTCCTACGAGCAGTACTTC | CSVADSYEQYF
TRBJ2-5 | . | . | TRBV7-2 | TGTGCCAGCAGCTCACTAGTTCACGGGTACCAAGAGACCCAGTACTTC | CASSSLVHGYQETQYF
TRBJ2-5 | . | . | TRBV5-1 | TGCGCCAGCAGCCCCGGGGGGCCACAGACCCAGTACTTC | CASSPGGPQTQYF
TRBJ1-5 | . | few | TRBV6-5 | TGTGCCAGCAGTTCGGGCAGGGCCGACCAGCCCCAGCATTTT | CASSSGRADQPQHF
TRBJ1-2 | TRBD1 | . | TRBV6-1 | TGTGCCAGCAGTGCCCAGGGACAGTCCGGGGCTGGCTACACCTTC | CASSAQGQSGAGYTF
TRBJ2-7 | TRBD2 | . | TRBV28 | TGTGCCAGCAGTGGGGCTAGCGGGGGGGCCGGAATTGGAGAGCAGTACTTC | CASSGASGGAGIGEQYF
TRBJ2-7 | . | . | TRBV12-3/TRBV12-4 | TGTGCCACCTCCCCGACCCGTGGCTACGAGCAGTACTTC | CATSPTRGYEQYF
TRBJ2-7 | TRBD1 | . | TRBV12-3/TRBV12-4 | TGTGCCAGCAGTTTCCCCTCCTGGGACAGGGGGCACGAGCAGTACTTC | CASSFPSWDRGHEQYF
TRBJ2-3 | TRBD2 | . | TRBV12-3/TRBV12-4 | TGTGCCAGCAACCTAGCGGGGGGGAGCCACACAGATACGCAGTATTTT | CASNLAGGSHTDTQYF